The next 29 T cell receptor beta chains were all read from a single sample in a study of cytomegalovirus exposure and HLA in healthy donors. Primers included in the PCR were 60 Vbeta and 13 Jbeta primers. Data came from immunoSEQ multiplex PCR; TCRdb stores just in-frame clones and leaves some out. The profile shows roughly 110,000 clones, about 75% of them singletons. The source material was PBMCs. These receptors came from a male donor in good health and CMV-seropositive.

This clone has a single count. V and J are TRBV6-4 and TRBJ2-3, with TRBD2 matching 9 bases. The CDR3 is 16 residues long. The junction had 7 bases not matched to a gene; V was cut back by 6 bases and J by 0 bases. The germline V gene has CDR1 MRHNA and CDR2 SNTAGT. The DNA for the CDR3 is TGTGCCAGCAGCGCTCTAGCGGGGCCTAGCACAGATACGCAGTATTTT. It yields the protein CASSALAGPSTDTQYF.

The chain is built from TRBV7-9 and TRBJ2-7, with 7 bases matching TRBD2. Germline CDR1 is SEHNR and CDR2 is FQNEAQ (reference sequence). Unmatched junction bases numbered 3, after V lost 5 bases and J lost 2 bases. This CDR3 contains 13 residues. As DNA, the CDR3 is TGTGCCAGCAGCCCTAGCGGTACCTACGAGCAGTACTTC. Its translation: CASSPSGTYEQYF.

The chain links TRBV7-2 to TRBJ2-7; D gene unclear. The V end was cut by 1 base, the J end by 1 base, with 8 bases between. The CDR3 spans 14 residues. CDR1 and CDR2 (germline): SGHTA, FQGNSA. The CDR3 region is CASSLGYGSYEQYF. As DNA, the CDR3 is TGTGCCAGCAGCTTAGGATACGGGTCCTACGAGCAGTACTTC.

This chain uses TRBV7-3 with TRBJ1-1; 7 bases agree with TRBD1. The germline V gene encodes CDR1 SGHTA and CDR2 FQGTGA. The CDR3 totals 14 residues. V gave up 5 bases and J gave up 4 bases; unmatched junction bases: 7. This chain's CDR3 is CASSLTGAVTEAFF. The CDR3 DNA reads TGTGCCAGCAGCCTTACAGGGGCGGTCACTGAAGCTTTCTTT.

The rearrangement joins TRBV11-2 to TRBJ2-1; no clear D. The CDR3 is 13 residues long. Trimming stripped 0 bases from V and 12 bases from J, with 12 bases between. Germline V gene data show CDR1 as SGHAT and CDR2 as FQNNGV. CDR3 sequence reads: CASSLESPSGQFF. The CDR3 coding sequence is TGTGCCAGCAGCTTAGAGTCACCTTCGGGGCAGTTCTTC.

This clone was detected only a few times. V and J are TRBV4-2 and TRBJ2-1; D is unresolved. Trimming removed 4 bases from V and 10 bases from J, with 14 bases in between. The CDR3 length is 13 residues. In germline, CDR1 is LGHNA, CDR2 YNFKEQ. In DNA form, the CDR3 reads TGTGCCAGCAGCCCCTCGACTCCCCCCGAGCAGTTCTTC. Protein sequence: CASSPSTPPEQFF.

CDR3 residues: CSVGGQLPYNEQFF. Written as DNA, the CDR3 is TGCAGCGTTGGGGGACAGCTCCCCTACAATGAGCAGTTCTTC. The chain recombines TRBV29-1 with TRBJ2-1; TRBD1 matches 7 bases. The CDR3 is 14 amino acids. With 4 bases clipped from V and 2 bases from J, the junction kept 5 bases outside the gene matches. In germline, CDR1 is SQVTM, CDR2 ANQGSEA.

J is TRBJ2-5 and V is TRBV29-1, with 12 nucleotides matching TRBD2. J gave up 5 bases and V 0 bases, and 10 bases lay outside the gene matches. The CDR3 contains 17 residues. CDR1 and CDR2 from the germline V gene are SQVTM and ANQGSEA. The DNA for the CDR3 is TGCAGCGTTGAAGACTGGGCTAGCGGGAGGGTGCGGGAGACCCAGTACTTC. Translating it yields CSVEDWASGRVRETQYF.

The CDR3 here is CASRHRGSTDTQYF. The CDR3 nucleotides read TGTGCCAGCAGGCACAGGGGGAGCACAGATACGCAGTATTTT. V is TRBV5-4 and J is TRBJ2-3; 8 bases line up with TRBD1. The V gene end was trimmed by 5 bases and the J gene end by 0 bases; junction bases not matched to a gene: 2. The germline V gene encodes CDR1 SGHNT and CDR2 YYREEE (reference sequence). This CDR3 comprises 14 residues.

Regarding this clone: The junction departs from the called germline gene at one end, perhaps through a read error. This sequence joins TRBV9 and TRBJ2-7; 10 bases map to TRBD1. CDR3 length: 15 residues. Germline V gene data show CDR1 as SGDLS and CDR2 as YYNGEE. CDR3 DNA: TGTGCCCGCAGCGTAGGGGGACAGGGGTCCTACGAGCAGTACTTC. This encodes CARSVGGQGSYEQYF.

V and J are TRBV4-1 and TRBJ2-5; D not certain. V gave up 1 base and J gave up 0 bases, with 9 bases separating them. Germline V gene lookup returns CDR1 MGHRA and CDR2 YSYEKL. The CDR3 contains 15 residues. Here the CDR3 reads CASSQAGSYQETQYF. CDR3 bases: TGCGCCAGCAGCCAAGCCGGGTCGTACCAAGAGACCCAGTACTTC.

This clone was seen a handful of times. The CDR3 here is CAISWTGADTQYF. CDR3 bases: TGTGCCATCAGTTGGACAGGGGCAGATACGCAGTATTTT. The genes are TRBV10-3 and TRBJ2-3; 9 nucleotides agree with TRBD1. Germline trimming cut 5 bases from V and 4 bases from J; bases unmatched to any gene: 1. Germline lookup yields CDR1 ENHRY and CDR2 SYGVKD. There are 13 residues in the CDR3.

This clone has only a few counts. The J gene is TRBJ2-3, the V gene TRBV5-6; 7 nucleotides match TRBD2. J was trimmed by 7 bases and V by 2 bases; bases with no gene match: 13. This CDR3 contains 16 residues. Germline values: CDR1 SGHDT, CDR2 YYEEEE. The CDR3 region is CASSLLSGTFRNTQYF. The CDR3 DNA sequence: TGTGCCAGCAGCTTATTGAGCGGGACGTTCCGAAATACGCAGTATTTT. Filled out from reference TRBV5-6 and TRBJ2-3, the complete variable domain reads DAGVTQSPTHLIKTRGQQVTLRCSPKSGHDTVSWYQQALGQGPQFIFQYYEEEERQRGNFPDRFSGHQFPNYSSELNVNALLLGDSALYLCASSLLSGTFRNTQYFGPGTRLTVL.

The chain recombines TRBV6-5 with TRBJ2-1; D ambiguous. The CDR3 sequence is 16 residues long. The germline gives CDR1 MNHEY, CDR2 SVGAGI. V lost 2 bases, J lost 15 bases, and 26 bases lay in between. The CDR3 spells CASSYRIPGPSPFGFF. In nucleotides, the CDR3 is TGTGCCAGCAGTTACAGGATCCCAGGCCCAAGTCCGTTCGGGTTCTTC.

The chain links TRBV4-1 to TRBJ2-2; the match to TRBD2 covers 10 bases. Trimming at V came to 7 bases and at J to 9 bases, leaving 5 bases not matched to a gene. This CDR3 contains 13 residues. Germline CDR1 MGHRA, CDR2 YSYEKL. The CDR3 DNA reads as TGCGCCAGCAAGGCTAGCGGGAGATGGGAGCTGTTTTTT. Translating gives CASKASGRWELFF.

V gene TRBV6-5 combines with J gene TRBJ1-2, with D perhaps TRBD1 (5 bases). Trimming removed 10 bases from V and 6 bases from J, with 24 bases in between. Germline V gene data show CDR1 as MNHEY and CDR2 as SVGAGI. This CDR3 comprises 15 residues. The CDR3 bases are TGTGCCACTCACCTGGGGGGGTACCAGGTGGATGGCTACACCTTC. Translation: CATHLGGYQVDGYTF.

Only a few counts were recorded for this clone. The chain employs TRBV14 and TRBJ2-7; a weak D match, TRBD2 (5 bases). There are 12 residues in the CDR3. In germline, CDR1 is SGHDN, CDR2 FVKESK. V shed 1 base and J shed 12 bases, with 13 bases lying between them. The CDR3 DNA reads TGTGCCAGCAGCCAAGTGAGGGCTAGCCTGTACTTC. Residues: CASSQVRASLYF.

In nucleotides, the CDR3 is TGTGCCAGCAGTTTCCCCCAAACAGGGAACTATGGCTACACCTTC. It encodes CASSFPQTGNYGYTF. The chain employs TRBV5-8 and TRBJ1-2, with D perhaps matching TRBD1 (6 bases). This CDR3 is built from 15 residues. V was trimmed by 5 bases and J by 2 bases, leaving 16 bases between them. In germline, CDR1 is SGHTS, CDR2 YDEGEE.

The chain is built from TRBV5-4 and TRBJ1-1; TRBD1 matches at 8 bases. Germline assignment: CDR1 SGHNT and CDR2 YYREEE (reference sequence). This CDR3 spans 15 amino acids. V shed 4 bases and J 6 bases; nucleotides not matched to a gene: 11. The CDR3 DNA reads TGTGCCAGCAGCCTCGGACAGGGAGGGTTCGCTGAAGCTTTCTTT. This sequence encodes CASSLGQGGFAEAFF.

The V and J genes are TRBV5-1 and TRBJ2-1, with D possibly being TRBD1 (6 bases). The CDR3 totals 16 residues. CDR1 and CDR2 (germline): SGHRS, YFSETQ. Trimming removed 7 bases from V and 0 bases from J, with 17 bases in between. Here the CDR3 DNA reads TGCGCCAGCCTACCGCAGGGGTCGAGCTCCTACAATGAGCAGTTCTTC. Translating it yields CASLPQGSSSYNEQFF.

The chain employs TRBV28 and TRBJ2-7, with a weak D call TRBD1 (6 bases). V was shortened by 2 bases and J by 5 bases, with 13 bases between the two germline ends. Germline CDR1 MDHEN, CDR2 SYDVKM. The CDR3 loop spans 14 amino acids. CDR3 in amino acids: CASSLDYRANEQYF. The CDR3 nucleotides read TGTGCCAGCAGTTTAGACTACAGGGCAAACGAGCAGTACTTC.

The chain combines TRBV6-5 with TRBJ1-2; D is possibly TRBD1 (6 bases). V lost 3 bases to trimming and J lost 9 bases, with 14 bases between them. CDR3 size: 13 residues. Germline assignment: CDR1 MNHEY and CDR2 SVGAGI. As DNA, the CDR3 is TGTGCCAGCAGTTATCGGGACACCTCGAGCTACACCTTC. Protein: CASSYRDTSSYTF.

J is TRBJ2-4 and V is TRBV6-1; the match to TRBD2 covers 8 bases. The CDR3 loop spans 16 amino acids. With 4 bases clipped from V and 1 base from J, the junction kept 6 bases outside the gene matches. CDR1 MNHNS and CDR2 SASEGT come from the germline V gene. The CDR3 DNA reads as TGTGCCAGCAGTGCACGACTAGCGAGGGCCAAAAACATTCAGTACTTC. Amino acid sequence: CASSARLARAKNIQYF.

The chain employs TRBV7-2 and TRBJ2-5; TRBD2 aligns across 8 bases. This CDR3 spans 16 amino acids. Germline values: CDR1 SGHTA, CDR2 FQGNSA. The ends lost 1 base at V and 5 bases at J; junction bases unmatched: 9. The DNA of the CDR3 is TGTGCCAGCAGCTTAGGAACGGGGGGGTTCGTGGAGACCCAGTACTTC. As protein: CASSLGTGGFVETQYF.

The chain is built from TRBV7-2 and TRBJ2-5, with D uncertain. CDR1 and CDR2 from the germline V gene are SGHTA and FQGNSA. The CDR3 has 12 residues. V shed 2 bases and J shed 3 bases, with 4 bases lying between them. CDR3 protein: CASSLREETQYF. The CDR3 DNA reads TGTGCCAGCAGCTTACGGGAAGAGACCCAGTACTTC.

This clone was found once. The chain uses TRBV5-1 and TRBJ2-2; the match to TRBD1 covers 9 bases. Germline CDR1 reads SGHRS; CDR2 reads YFSETQ. Trimming took 5 bases from V and 4 from J; bases not matched to a gene: 9. The CDR3 consists of 16 residues. The CDR3 DNA reads as TGCGCCAGCAGTCGCCGGGGACAGGGCGGCACCGGGGAGCTGTTTTTT. This sequence encodes CASSRRGQGGTGELFF.

The chain uses TRBV6-5 and TRBJ1-1, with TRBD1 matching over 8 bases. Germline-derived CDR1 and CDR2 are MNHEY and SVGAGI. CDR3 size: 13 residues. V lost 6 bases to trimming and J lost 7 bases; unmatched junction nucleotides: 7. The CDR3 DNA follows: TGTGCCAGCAGCCGACAGGGGTCGGATGAAGCTTTCTTT. Its protein product is CASSRQGSDEAFF.

This clone was recorded once. The chain uses TRBV29-1 and TRBJ2-7; D is perhaps TRBD1 (6 bases). Germline V gene lookup returns CDR1 SQVTM and CDR2 ANQGSEA. V shed 6 bases and J shed 5 bases, with 23 bases lying between them. This CDR3 spans 15 amino acids. This CDR3 is CSVTTSSGVANEQYF. CDR3 bases: TGCAGCGTGACCACCTCCTCAGGGGTTGCCAACGAGCAGTACTTC.

This clone was detected a few times. The V call is TRBV15, the J call TRBJ1-5, with D unresolved. Trimming removed 0 bases from V and 5 bases from J, with 5 bases in between. Germline-derived CDR1 and CDR2 are LNHNV and YYDKDF (reference sequence). The CDR3 totals 13 residues. CDR3 sequence (DNA): TGTGCCACCAGCAGAGATCCGGATCAGCCCCAGCATTTT. It encodes CATSRDPDQPQHF.